The rows below give T cell receptor beta chains drawn from one sample of a study of T cell responses to AZD1222 COVID-19 vaccine. Produced via immunoSEQ multiplex PCR; TCRdb's table is partial and in-frame only. This table has about 180,000 clones, 88% appearing once. The source material was peripheral blood, sampled on day 0 of AZD1222 vaccination. The receptors come from an adult in good health. Both conserved end residues are trimmed from each CDR3. Fields, in order: V gene, D gene, J gene, clone size, CDR3 protein. The D gene is left open where the match is weak. Part of the rows lack a size; the others show once, few, many or a class for expanded clones.

>TRBV3-1/TRBV3-2|.|TRBJ1-1|.
ASSQVQWTEAF
>TRBV3-1/TRBV3-2|.|TRBJ2-7|.
ASSQVSGYEQY
>TRBV5-4|.|TRBJ2-3|.
ASSLTPSTDTQY
>TRBV19|TRBD1|TRBJ2-7|.
ASSTDRGYEQY
>TRBV3-1/TRBV3-2|TRBD1|TRBJ1-2|.
ASSGQGQGSYGYT
>TRBV19|TRBD1|TRBJ2-1|.
ASSPDRVPEQF
>TRBV7-9|.|TRBJ1-1|.
ASSFKNTEAF
>TRBV9|.|TRBJ1-2|.
ASSVVDSAFYGYT
>TRBV5-1|.|TRBJ2-3|.
ASSFGSPSTDTQY
>TRBV9|.|TRBJ2-2|.
ASSTLLGTGELF
>TRBV3-1/TRBV3-2|.|TRBJ1-5|once
ASSQGTGWNQPQH
>TRBV28|.|TRBJ1-2|.
ASSEGGGYGYT
>TRBV10-3|.|TRBJ2-7|.
AIRQVTSYEQY
>TRBV27|.|TRBJ2-1|once
ASSFYNSYNEQF
>TRBV5-1|TRBD1|TRBJ1-2|.
ASSPLGQLLIYGYT
>TRBV19|TRBD1|TRBJ1-6|few
ASSIPSGGVSNSPLH
>TRBV6-5|.|TRBJ1-6|.
ASSPPSGANSPLH
>TRBV4-1|TRBD1|TRBJ1-5|.
ASSQDPTGGRKPQH
>TRBV19|.|TRBJ1-6|.
ASSITGSSYNSPLH
>TRBV12-3/TRBV12-4|.|TRBJ1-5|.
ASTGNSNQPQH
>TRBV2|.|TRBJ1-3|.
ASFRDSGNTIY
>TRBV14|.|TRBJ2-2|.
ASSHPQGTGELF
>TRBV11-3|.|TRBJ2-1|.
ASSGGTLNEQF
>TRBV5-6|.|TRBJ2-1|.
ASSTRNEQF
>TRBV4-1|.|TRBJ1-1|.
ASSQEEGGDTEAF